This TCR beta chain emerged from a study of regulatory T cells in long-lasting Graves disease. Arm-PCR of CDR3 regions with iRepertoire HTBI primers generated TCR beta libraries. TCRdb itself ran the multiplex PCR reads through MiXCR, one entry per CDR3 protein. The table lists 350,000 to 550,000 distinct CDR3 sequences, 16% of them singletons, with about 25% in the top ten. This clonotype appeared many times. The antigen remains unidentified. Time point reported: newly diagnosed GD, antithyroid drugs for less than 3 months. The TCR library was made from RNA extracted from PBMCs. General study results and limits: Tissue studied was limited to peripheral blood, excluding thyroid tissue.

CDR1 DFQATT and CDR2 SNEGSKA come from the germline V gene (reference sequence). This CDR3 has 15 residues. Unmatched junction bases numbered 11, after V lost 1 base and J lost 8 bases. These data are also associated with another study on T cells in Graves' hyperthyroidism and ophthalmopathy. That report adds: Hyperthyroidism was newly diagnosed in patients aged 18 to 65 (duration under 2 months).

The source of this sequence is a woman in her late teens or twenties with Graves disease. V and J are TRBV20-1 and TRBJ2-1; 7 positions agree with TRBD2. The material sequenced was peripheral blood mononuclear cells (PBMCs), taken at new diagnosis, from a patient treated with antithyroid drugs. This CDR3 is CSARASGRAVDEQFF. The CDR3 DNA sequence: TGCAGTGCTAGAGCATCTGGGAGGGCCGTCGATGAGCAGTTCTTC.